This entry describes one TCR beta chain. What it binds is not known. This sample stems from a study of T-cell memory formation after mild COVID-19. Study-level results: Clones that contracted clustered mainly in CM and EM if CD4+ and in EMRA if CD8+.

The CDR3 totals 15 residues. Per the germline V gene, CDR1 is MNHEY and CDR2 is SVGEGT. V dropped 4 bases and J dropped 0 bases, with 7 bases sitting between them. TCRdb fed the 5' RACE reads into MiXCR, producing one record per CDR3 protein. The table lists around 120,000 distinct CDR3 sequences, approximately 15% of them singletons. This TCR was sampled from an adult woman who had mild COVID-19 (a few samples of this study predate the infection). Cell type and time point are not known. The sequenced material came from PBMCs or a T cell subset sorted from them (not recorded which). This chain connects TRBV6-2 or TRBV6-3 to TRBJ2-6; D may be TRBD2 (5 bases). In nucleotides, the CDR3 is TGTGCCAGCAGTTTGGAGGACTCTGGGGCCAACGTCCTGACTTTC. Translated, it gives CASSLEDSGANVLTF.